Presented here are 10 T cell receptor beta chains from one specimen sequenced in a study of T-cell memory formation after mild COVID-19. TCRdb re-derived calls from the 5' RACE reads in MiXCR, one entry per CDR3 protein. The sample holds hundreds of thousands of distinct CDR3 sequences, around a fifth seen once. Specimen: PBMCs or a T cell subset sorted from them (not recorded which). The receptor source for this set is a young man who had mild COVID-19 (a few samples of this study predate the infection). Cell type and time point are not known.

This clonotype was detected only a few times. The chain is built from TRBV5-6 and TRBJ2-2; D uncertain. This CDR3 has 13 amino acids. Germline-derived CDR1 and CDR2 are SGHDT and YYEEEE. The V end lost 2 bases, the J end lost 3 bases, and 5 bases lay between the germline ends. The CDR3 loop is CASSFRDTGELFF. The CDR3 DNA reads TGTGCCAGCAGCTTTAGGGACACCGGGGAGCTGTTTTTT.

In this sample, this clonotype turned up many times. The rearrangement links TRBV7-2 to TRBJ1-2; 7 bases align to TRBD1. Per the germline V gene, CDR1 is SGHTA and CDR2 is FQGNSA. The ends lost 7 bases at V and 3 bases at J; junction bases unmatched: 2. The CDR3 totals 12 residues. In DNA form, the CDR3 reads TGTGCCAGCAACGGACAGGACTATGGCTACACCTTC. This codes for CASNGQDYGYTF.

The chain recombines TRBV5-1 with TRBJ2-1; 7 bases agree with TRBD1. V shed 1 base and J 8 bases; nucleotides not matched to a gene: 6. CDR1 and CDR2 (germline): SGHRS, YFSETQ. This CDR3 has 14 amino acids. Written as DNA, the CDR3 is TGCGCCAGCAGCTTGTTAGGACAGGTTGATGAGCAGTTCTTC. Encoded protein: CASSLLGQVDEQFF.

V usage is TRBV5-1 and J usage is TRBJ2-5, with 9 bases matching TRBD1. Trimming removed 6 bases from V and 5 bases from J; junction bases left unmatched: 14. CDR3 length: 16 residues. CDR1 SGHRS and CDR2 YFSETQ come from the germline V gene. CDR3 sequence reads: CASTIGTGGAGETQYF. CDR3 DNA sequence: TGCGCCAGCACCATCGGAACAGGGGGCGCAGGGGAGACCCAGTACTTC. The full variable domain, in which reference TRBV5-1 and TRBJ2-5 provide the parts outside the CDR3, is KAGVTQTPRYLIKTRGQQVTLSCSPISGHRSVSWYQQTPGQGLQFLFEYFSETQRNKGNFPGRFSGRQFSNSRSEMNVSTLELGDSALYLCASTIGTGGAGETQYFGPGTRLLVL.

This clonotype was counted between two and nine times. The chain couples TRBV20-1 to TRBJ2-1; 7 positions agree with TRBD2. Trimming at V came to 5 bases and at J to 2 bases, leaving 6 bases not matched to a gene. CDR1 and CDR2 (germline): DFQATT, SNEGSKA (reference sequence). The length of the CDR3 is 14 residues. CDR3 residues: CSAPGTTTYNEQFF. The CDR3 DNA follows: TGCAGTGCTCCCGGGACTACAACCTACAATGAGCAGTTCTTC.

J is TRBJ1-6 and V is TRBV5-1; unclear D gene. This CDR3 spans 16 amino acids. V was cut by 3 bases and J by 6 bases, with 16 bases left in between. From germline, CDR1 is SGHRS and CDR2 YFSETQ. CDR3 protein: CASSSDTLDFNSPLHF. The CDR3 DNA reads TGCGCCAGCAGCTCAGACACACTCGACTTTAATTCACCCCTCCACTTT.

Only a few counts were recorded for this clonotype. The V and J genes are TRBV29-1 and TRBJ2-3; possibly TRBD1 or TRBD2 for D (5 bases each). Between the trimmed V and J ends, which lost 8 bases and 3 bases, there was a span of 15 bases. The CDR3 covers 13 residues. The germline CDR1 and CDR2 sequences are SQVTM and ANQGSEA. The CDR3 DNA reads TGCAGCCCCCATGGGGGATTGACAGATACGCAGTATTTT. This codes for CSPHGGLTDTQYF.

This clonotype occurred a few times. CDR3 DNA: TGTGCCAGCAGCCAAGGCCTAGCGGGGGCCAATGAGCAGTTCTTC. It codes for CASSQGLAGANEQFF. The chain links TRBV3-1 to TRBJ2-1, with TRBD2 matching 10 bases. This CDR3 has 15 amino acids. Germline V gene data show CDR1 as LGHDT and CDR2 as YNNKEL (reference sequence). The ends lost 1 base at V and 6 bases at J; junction bases unmatched: 3.

This clonotype was observed a handful of times. The gene calls are TRBV7-6 and TRBJ2-1; possible D gene TRBD2, 6 bases. The CDR3 covers 18 residues. Germline CDR1 SGHVS, CDR2 FNYEAQ. With 1 base removed from V and 4 bases from J, the gap between germline ends came to 20 bases. CDR3 in DNA: TGTGCCAGCAGCTTAGTCTCGCCGGGCGGGGCTTTTTACAATGAGCAGTTCTTC. The encoded protein is CASSLVSPGGAFYNEQFF.

The chain recombines TRBV3-1 with TRBJ2-3; D is perhaps TRBD1 or TRBD2 (6 bases each). The CDR3 runs to 15 residues. CDR1 and CDR2 from the germline V gene are LGHDT and YNNKEL (reference sequence). The V gene lost 3 bases and the J gene lost 6 bases, with 16 bases spanning the gap. The CDR3 loop is CASSHWGAGRDTQYF. The CDR3 DNA reads TGTGCCAGCAGCCATTGGGGGGCGGGGAGGGATACGCAGTATTTT.